Shown below are 22 T cell receptor beta chains from a single sample sequenced in a study of long-term antiretroviral therapy in people with HIV (dated by TCRdb to about 2022). The immunoSEQ hsTCRB v3.0 assay was used at survey level resolution for TRB variable region sequencing. TCRdb holds this immuneACCESS table with in-frame rearrangements only. Some clones are missing; in checked studies, unresolved V genes explain under half, and the rest has no known cause. The sample table holds about 28,000 clones, of which roughly 84% were seen once. The top ten constitute more than 8% of the sample. Sequenced material: unsorted PBMCs, taken roughly 2.7 years after starting antiretroviral therapy. Receptors were obtained from a man aged 25-40 years with HIV.

The chain is built from TRBV25-1 and TRBJ2-2; D unclear. Trimming stripped 4 bases from V and 1 base from J, with 7 bases between. The CDR3 length is 14 residues. Germline V gene data show CDR1 as MGHDK and CDR2 as SYGVNS. This chain's CDR3 is CASSGVGNTGELFF. The CDR3 DNA is TGTGCCAGCAGTGGGGTGGGGAACACCGGGGAGCTGTTTTTT.

This chain joins TRBV18 and TRBJ2-5, with D perhaps matching TRBD1 or TRBD2 (5 bases each). Trimming left V 3 bases short and J 4 bases short, with 15 bases between. Looked up from germline, CDR1 is KGHSH and CDR2 is LQKENI. The CDR3 has 15 residues. CDR3 sequence: CASSPPRGVRETQYF. The CDR3 DNA reads as TGTGCCAGCTCACCGCCAAGAGGGGTGCGAGAGACCCAGTACTTC.

The gene calls are TRBV9 and TRBJ2-2; 7 bases agree with TRBD2. V lost 2 bases to trimming and J lost 3 bases; unmatched junction nucleotides: 4. Germline CDR1 reads SGDLS; CDR2 reads YYNGEE. There are 15 residues in the CDR3. The CDR3 DNA reads TGTGCCAGCAGCGTTCTAGCGGTGCACACCGGGGAGCTGTTTTTT. It codes for CASSVLAVHTGELFF. Filled out from reference TRBV9 and TRBJ2-2, the complete variable domain reads DSGVTQTPKHLITATGQRVTLRCSPRSGDLSVYWYQQSLDQGLQFLIQYYNGEERAKGNILERFSAQQFPDLHSELNLSSLELGDSALYFCASSVLAVHTGELFFGEGSRLTVL.

The chain employs TRBV6-5 and TRBJ2-7, with D tentatively TRBD1 (6 bases). Germline V gene data show CDR1 as MNHEY and CDR2 as SVGAGI. CDR3 length: 15 residues. With 0 bases removed from V and 4 bases from J, the gap between germline ends came to 13 bases. CDR3 DNA: TGTGCCAGCAGTTACTCACCGAACAGGGCGTACGAGCAGTACTTC. It is translated as CASSYSPNRAYEQYF.

The rearrangement uses TRBV7-9 and TRBJ2-3; D unclear. This CDR3 contains 14 residues. The V end lost 3 bases, the J end lost 3 bases, and 10 bases lay between the germline ends. From germline, CDR1 is SEHNR and CDR2 FQNEAQ (reference sequence). CDR3 loop: CASSFEMGTDTQYF. The DNA for the CDR3 is TGTGCCAGCAGCTTCGAGATGGGTACAGATACGCAGTATTTT.

Here the CDR3 reads CASSPTLSSYEQYF. The DNA for the CDR3 is TGTGCCAGCAGTCCGACCCTGAGCTCCTACGAGCAGTACTTC. V usage is TRBV2 and J usage is TRBJ2-7; D is ambiguous. CDR3 size: 14 residues. CDR1 and CDR2 from the germline V gene are SNHLY and FYNNEI. Deletions cut 5 bases from V and 0 bases from J, with 11 bases between.

J is TRBJ2-5 and V is TRBV10-3; D is undetermined. Germline CDR1 reads ENHRY; CDR2 reads SYGVKD. This CDR3 contains 12 residues. Between the trimmed V and J ends, which lost 5 bases and 3 bases, there was a span of 7 bases. CDR3 bases: TGTGCCATCAGTAAAGACAAAGAGACCCAGTACTTC. As protein: CAISKDKETQYF.

The chain links TRBV2 to TRBJ2-5, with TRBD2 matching over 13 bases. This CDR3 has 15 residues. V was pared by 6 bases and J by 3 bases, with 4 bases of the junction left unmatched. The V gene's germline CDR1 is SNHLY and CDR2 FYNNEI. CDR3 nucleotides: TGTGCCAGCAGCGGGGGGACTAGCGGGAAAGAGACCCAGTACTTC. It translates to CASSGGTSGKETQYF.

The chain joins TRBV7-2 to TRBJ2-7, with TRBD2 matching 10 bases. The CDR3 runs to 16 residues. V lost 3 bases to trimming and J lost 0 bases; unmatched junction nucleotides: 5. Germline V CDR1 and CDR2: SGHTA, FQGNSA. This CDR3 reads CASSFRSGRSSYEQYF. CDR3 nucleotides: TGTGCCAGCAGCTTCCGTAGCGGGAGGAGCTCCTACGAGCAGTACTTC.

This clone was recorded only once. The rearrangement joins TRBV28 to TRBJ1-1; maybe TRBD1 (6 bases). CDR1 is MDHEN, CDR2 SYDVKM, per germline. The length of the CDR3 is 17 residues. V was clipped by 2 bases and J by 2 bases, with 18 bases between them. Here the CDR3 reads CASSLRGARRSNTEAFF. The CDR3 coding sequence is TGTGCCAGCAGTTTAAGGGGGGCCCGGAGGAGTAACACTGAAGCTTTCTTT.

The genes are TRBV18 and TRBJ1-3; weak D call: TRBD1 (6 bases). The V end lost 6 bases, the J end lost 0 bases, and 18 bases lay between the germline ends. Per germline, CDR1 KGHSH and CDR2 LQKENI. CDR3 size: 17 residues. CDR3 in amino acids: CASSPLPPGASGNTIYF. The CDR3, as DNA: TGTGCCAGCTCCCCTTTACCCCCGGGGGCCTCTGGAAACACCATATATTTT. Full variable domain (outside the CDR3, taken from reference TRBV18 and TRBJ1-3): NAGVMQNPRHLVRRRGQEARLRCSPMKGHSHVYWYRQLPEEGLKFMVYLQKENIIDESGMPKERFSAEFPKEGPSILRIQQVVRGDSAAYFCASSPLPPGASGNTIYFGEGSWLTVV.

In this sample, this clone turned up once. The genes are TRBV25-1 and TRBJ1-3; tentative D call: TRBD1 (6 bases). V lost 1 base and J 0 bases, leaving 10 bases between the germline ends. CDR1 is MGHDK and CDR2 is SYGVNS in the germline V gene. The CDR3 runs 16 residues. The CDR3: CASSEFGRGSGNTIYF. The CDR3 DNA reads as TGTGCCAGCAGTGAATTTGGCAGGGGCTCTGGAAACACCATATATTTT.

V is TRBV9 and J is TRBJ2-2; no definite D call. The CDR3 consists of 13 residues. CDR1 is SGDLS and CDR2 is YYNGEE in the germline V gene. V was trimmed by 4 bases and J by 7 bases, leaving 11 bases between them. The CDR3 spells CASSPHSDGELFF. The CDR3 coding sequence is TGTGCCAGCAGCCCCCACAGTGACGGGGAGCTGTTTTTT.

The chain is built from TRBV4-3 and TRBJ2-7; 12 bases are a match to TRBD2. CDR1 is LGHNA, CDR2 YSLEER, per germline. This CDR3 comprises 15 residues. The V segment lost 2 bases and the J segment 4 bases; nucleotides outside the gene matches: 3. CDR3 nucleotides: TGCGCCAGCAGCCAATCACTAGCGGGAGGTTACGAGCAGTACTTC. It specifies CASSQSLAGGYEQYF.

This chain connects TRBV5-1 to TRBJ2-3; D call uncertain. V was pared by 0 bases and J by 0 bases, with 8 bases between. This CDR3 region has 15 residues. Germline assignment: CDR1 SGHRS and CDR2 YFSETQ. CDR3 sequence (DNA): TGCGCCAGCAGCTTGGGGTGGGGTAGCACAGATACGCAGTATTTT. Its protein is CASSLGWGSTDTQYF.

This clone came up a few times. This chain links TRBV28 with TRBJ1-2; D remains ambiguous. The CDR3 is 11 amino acids. V lost 4 bases to trimming and J lost 8 bases, with 8 bases between them. Germline V lookup: CDR1 MDHEN, CDR2 SYDVKM. The CDR3 DNA is TGTGCCAGCAGTTGGGGAGACGGCTACACCTTC. It is translated as CASSWGDGYTF.

The V and J genes are TRBV11-1 and TRBJ1-5; D unclear. From germline, CDR1 is SGHAT and CDR2 FQDESV (reference sequence). The CDR3 is 8 residues long. V shed 5 bases and J shed 15 bases, with 5 bases lying between them. The CDR3 loop is CASSPGHF. The CDR3 DNA reads TGTGCCAGCAGCCCCGGGCATTTT.

The genes are TRBV29-1 and TRBJ2-1, with 8 bases fitting TRBD1. The CDR3 sequence is 15 residues long. Germline V CDR1 and CDR2: SQVTM, ANQGSEA. V lost 3 bases, J lost 2 bases, and 6 bases stayed unmatched. CDR3 residues: CSVDRDRYPYNEQFF. As DNA, the CDR3 is TGCAGCGTTGACCGGGACAGGTACCCCTACAATGAGCAGTTCTTC.

The rearrangement joins TRBV20-1 to TRBJ2-3, with no clear D. This CDR3 comprises 11 residues. Germline loops: CDR1 DFQATT, CDR2 SNEGSKA (reference sequence). With 8 bases removed from V and 3 bases from J, the gap between germline ends came to 9 bases. The CDR3 DNA sequence: TGCAGTCATAGGAGTACAGATACGCAGTATTTT. Protein sequence: CSHRSTDTQYF.

The rearrangement joins TRBV7-2 to TRBJ2-1, with D maybe TRBD2 (6 bases). V lost 0 bases and J 1 base, leaving 7 bases between the germline ends. The germline V gene has CDR1 SGHTA and CDR2 FQGNSA. CDR3 length: 15 residues. CDR3 bases: TGTGCCAGCAGCTTAGCAGCGGGTTCCTACAATGAGCAGTTCTTC. Translation: CASSLAAGSYNEQFF.

This sequence joins TRBV7-9 and TRBJ1-6; possible D gene TRBD1, 5 bases. The CDR3 contains 17 residues. V lost 4 bases and J 8 bases, leaving 21 bases between the germline ends. Germline CDR1 is SEHNR and CDR2 is FQNEAQ (reference sequence). CDR3 residues: CASSSKVRGSVDSPLHF. Here the CDR3 DNA reads TGTGCCAGCAGCTCGAAAGTCCGGGGGTCGGTTGATTCACCCCTCCACTTT.

This chain uses TRBV29-1 with TRBJ1-1; 9 nucleotides agree with TRBD1. The V gene's germline CDR1 is SQVTM and CDR2 ANQGSEA. V shed 5 bases and J 0 bases; nucleotides not matched to a gene: 10. This CDR3 is built from 16 residues. CDR3 coding DNA: TGCAGCGTTCTCCCGGGGGACAGGGACATGAACACTGAAGCTTTCTTT. Translated, it gives CSVLPGDRDMNTEAFF.